The 2 T cell receptor beta chains in this list originate from one sample, sequenced in a study of siplizumab effects on memory and regulatory T cells. The data were produced by immunoSEQ multiplex PCR, yet TCRdb's version contains in-frame clones alone and is incomplete. The data show around 100,000 clones, with over 90% seen just once and approximately 0.6% held by the top ten. Sequenced: Tregs sorted from blood. All receptors come from a human donor in good health.

V gene TRBV6-6 combines with J gene TRBJ1-6; D gene uncertain. The V and J ends lost 4 bases and 9 bases respectively, with 16 bases between them. Germline V gene sequence: CDR1 MNHNY, CDR2 SVGAGI (reference sequence). This CDR3 is 15 amino acids long. CDR3 loop: CASSSTQGPGSPLHF. The CDR3 coding sequence is TGTGCCAGCAGTTCCACGCAAGGGCCCGGTTCACCCCTCCACTTT.

V and J are TRBV7-2 and TRBJ1-5; D might be TRBD1 (6 bases). Trimming shortened V by 2 bases and J by 7 bases, and 18 bases separated the two germline ends. Germline CDR1 is SGHTA and CDR2 is FQGNSA. The CDR3 spans 16 residues. The CDR3 nucleotides are TGTGCCAGCAGCTTAAGCCCCTCCACAGGGAGCCAGCCCCAGCATTTT. It codes for CASSLSPSTGSQPQHF. Looking up the rest from reference TRBV7-2 and TRBJ1-5 gives the full variable domain: GAGVSQSPSNKVTEKGKDVELRCDPISGHTALYWYRQSLGQGLEFLIYFQGNSAPDKSGLPSDRFSAERTGGSVSTLTIQRTQQEDSAVYLCASSLSPSTGSQPQHFGDGTRLSIL.